A selection of T cell receptor beta chains follows, all from one sample in a study of tumor-infiltrating lymphocytes in primary liver carcinoma. Each CDR3 protein gets one entry after TCRdb re-called the multiplex PCR reads with MiXCR. The sample contains 150,000 to 200,000 distinct CDR3 sequences, about 60% of which appear only once. Sequenced material: peripheral blood. Every receptor here comes from a man aged 35 to 55 with primary liver carcinoma and hepatitis B virus infection. CDR3s include the opening cysteine and the closing phenylalanine or tryptophan. Fields, in order: J gene, V gene, CDR3 protein.

TRBJ2-7 TRBV4-2 CASSPDPIYEQYF
TRBJ2-1 TRBV5-5 CASSLATGTRYNEQFF
TRBJ2-7 TRBV11-2 CASAPRGVSGLAGSSYEQYF
TRBJ2-1 TRBV29-1 CSVARGGLRDNEQFF
TRBJ2-7 TRBV6-5 CASSYSTGFDYEQYF
TRBJ2-2 TRBV12-3/TRBV12-4 CASSGTSGFTGELFF
TRBJ2-5 TRBV2 CASSEREAQYF
TRBJ2-3 TRBV4-1 CASSQEFGASGGTDTQYF
TRBJ2-7 TRBV6-2/TRBV6-3 CASRKPGLATYEQYF
TRBJ2-4 TRBV12-3/TRBV12-4 CAGSSSLRPYF
TRBJ2-1 TRBV6-1 CAYGVWYNEQLF
. TRBV11-2 CVSTLGTVGSSYNEQFF
TRBJ1-5 TRBV4-1 CASSPRENSNQPQHF
TRBJ2-3 TRBV6-5 CASSVVRGSGADTQYF
TRBJ1-2 TRBV10-3 CAVTGTASNYGYTF
TRBJ2-6 TRBV4-2 CASSPETGANVLTF
TRBJ2-2 TRBV6-5 CASSYDRLGAGELFF
TRBJ2-1 TRBV11-2 CASSLESASEQFF
TRBJ2-3 TRBV11-2 CGSSLDLAGTDTQYF
TRBJ2-5 TRBV28 CASSFRQVGHYF
TRBJ2-7 TRBV14 CASSPLYSDRDYEQYF
TRBJ2-1 TRBV11-2 CDSSNPGQGTHEQFF